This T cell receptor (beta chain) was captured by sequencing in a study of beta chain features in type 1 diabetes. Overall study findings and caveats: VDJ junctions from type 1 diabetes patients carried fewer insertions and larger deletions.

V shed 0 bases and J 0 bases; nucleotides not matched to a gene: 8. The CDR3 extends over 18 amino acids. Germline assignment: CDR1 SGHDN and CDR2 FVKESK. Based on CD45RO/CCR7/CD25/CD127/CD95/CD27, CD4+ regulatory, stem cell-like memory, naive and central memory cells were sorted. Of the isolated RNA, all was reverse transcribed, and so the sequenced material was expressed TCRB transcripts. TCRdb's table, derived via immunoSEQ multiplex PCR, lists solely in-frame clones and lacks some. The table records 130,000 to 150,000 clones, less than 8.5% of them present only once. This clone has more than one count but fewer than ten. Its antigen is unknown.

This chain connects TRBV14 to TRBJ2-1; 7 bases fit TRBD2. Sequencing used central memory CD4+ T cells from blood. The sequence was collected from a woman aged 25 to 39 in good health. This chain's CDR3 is CASSQDRLADPSYNEQFF. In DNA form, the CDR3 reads TGTGCCAGCAGCCAAGATCGGCTAGCGGACCCCTCCTACAATGAGCAGTTCTTC. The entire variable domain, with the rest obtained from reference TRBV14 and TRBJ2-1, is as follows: EAGVTQFPSHSVIEKGQTVTLRCDPISGHDNLYWYRRVMGKEIKFLLHFVKESKQDESGMPNNRFLAERTGGTYSTLKVQPAELEDSGVYFCASSQDRLADPSYNEQFFGPGTRLTVL.